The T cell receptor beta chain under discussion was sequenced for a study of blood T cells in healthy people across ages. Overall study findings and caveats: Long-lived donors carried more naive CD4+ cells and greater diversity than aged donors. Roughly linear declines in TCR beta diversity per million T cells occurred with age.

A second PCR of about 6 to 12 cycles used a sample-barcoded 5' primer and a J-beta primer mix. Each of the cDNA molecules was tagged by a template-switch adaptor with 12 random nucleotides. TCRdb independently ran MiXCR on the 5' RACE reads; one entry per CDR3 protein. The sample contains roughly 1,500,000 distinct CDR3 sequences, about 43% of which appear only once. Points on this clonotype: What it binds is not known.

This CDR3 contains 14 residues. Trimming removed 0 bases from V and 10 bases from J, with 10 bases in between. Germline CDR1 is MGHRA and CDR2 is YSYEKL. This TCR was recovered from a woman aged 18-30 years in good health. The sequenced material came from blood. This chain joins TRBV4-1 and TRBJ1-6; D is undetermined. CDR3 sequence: CASSQESPGSPLHF. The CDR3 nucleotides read TGCGCCAGCAGCCAAGAAAGTCCAGGCTCACCCCTCCACTTT.